The 5 T cell receptor beta chains below come from one sample, sequenced in a study of tissue T cells after allogeneic stem cell transplantation. Time point of the sample: mouse harvest day 14 after allogeneic transplant. Mouse grafts combined 10^7 T-cell-depleted bone marrow cells with 10^6 splenic CD5+ T cells. Data came from immunoSEQ multiplex PCR; TCRdb stores just in-frame clones and leaves some out. The sample comprises 2,500 to 3,000 clones, roughly two fifths of which are singletons, and roughly a quarter rests with the top ten. Sequenced material: gut tissue. The receptors stem from a female BALB/c mouse given C57BL/6 T cells with graft-versus-host disease after an allogeneic hematopoietic cell transplant.

This clone showed up just a few times. The gene names here belong to mouse. The read falls 1 residue short of the CDR3 end, and the missing part is taken from the germline J gene. This chain links TRBV26 with TRBJ2-4; TRBD2 aligns across 8 bases. The junction had 1 base not matched to a gene; V was cut back by 2 bases and J by 0 bases. The CDR3 runs 15 residues. Germline V gene data show CDR1 as KGHPV and CDR2 as FQNQEV (reference sequence). The covered CDR3 bases are TGTGCCAGCAGTCTGGGGGGGGCCAGTCAAAACACCTTGTAC. It yields the protein CASSLGGASQNTLY. The entire CDR3 protein reads CASSLGGASQNTLYF.

About this clone itself: Gene and germline names: mouse. The sequence runs out 1 residue before the end of the CDR3; the remainder is reconstructed from the germline J gene. This chain joins TRBV26 and TRBJ2-7, with 7 bases aligning to TRBD2. The CDR3 is made up of 14 amino acids. Germline CDR1 is KGHPV and CDR2 is FQNQEV (reference sequence). With V trimmed by 3 bases and J by 0 bases, 2 bases remained unmatched. Partial CDR3 DNA: TGTGCCAGCAGTCTCGGGGGGGGCTCCTATGAACAGTAC. Amino acid sequence: CASSLGGGSYEQY. Given in full, the CDR3 is CASSLGGGSYEQYF.

Remarks on this clone: Gene names refer to mouse genes. CDR3 residues: CASSQDDWGSAETLYF. Incomplete CDR3 DNA: TGTGCCAGCAGCCAAGATGACTGGGGGAGTGCAGAAACGCTGTAT. The rearrangement joins TRBV2 to TRBJ2-3; 9 bases map to TRBD2. The DNA ends 1 residue before the CDR3 does, and the rest of the CDR3 is filled in from the germline J gene. CDR1 and CDR2 from the germline V gene are LGHNA and YSYQKL. This CDR3 has 16 residues. V shed 0 bases and J 0 bases; nucleotides not matched to a gene: 1.

This clone was picked up a small number of times. Mouse germline and gene names are used. The read terminates 1 residue ahead of where the CDR3 ends, so the germline J gene completes it. The chain combines TRBV3 with TRBJ1-4; possible D gene TRBD1, 5 bases. Trimming took 3 bases from V and 2 from J, leaving 7 bases between them. Germline assignment: CDR1 SNHLY and CDR2 FYNGKV (reference sequence). This CDR3 contains 14 residues. CDR3 sequence: CASSFAGSNERLFF. CDR3 DNA (partial): TGTGCCAGCAGCTTTGCAGGGTCCAACGAAAGATTATTT.

Comments on this clone: Gene names follow the mouse nomenclature. The CDR3 extends 1 residue past the end of the read, so its final part is completed from the germline J gene. The V gene is TRBV26, the J gene TRBJ2-5; 9 bases map to TRBD1. After removal of 4 bases from V and 5 bases from J, the junction contained 4 bases not matched to a gene. The CDR3 extends over 14 amino acids. Germline-derived CDR1 and CDR2 are KGHPV and FQNQEV (reference sequence). The CDR3 reads CASSPPGQGDTQYF. The CDR3 bases that were read are TGTGCCAGCAGTCCCCCGGGACAGGGAGACACCCAGTAC.